This T cell receptor (beta chain) was identified during a study of PD-1 blockade in classical Hodgkin lymphoma. Whole-study context: Patients were treated with nivolumab at 3 mg/kg, and this was given intravenously every 2 weeks. Whole-study results and caveats: Only CD4+ TCR diversity, not CD8+, had risen significantly by C4D1. A reduction in baseline TCR diversity was reportedly seen in newly diagnosed patients relative to healthy donors.

Trimming pared 5 bases from V and 1 base from J, leaving 13 bases between. This CDR3 has 15 residues. CDR1 and CDR2 (germline): SGHTA, FQGTGA. About this clone: Its target is unknown.

The time point is: cycle 4 day 1 (C4D1), after five to seven weeks of nivolumab. All trial patients relapsed after autologous stem cell transplantation. Under best response, outcomes were complete response, partial response or progressive disease. The table came from immunoSEQ multiplex PCR; TCRdb's copy has only in-frame clones and leaves some out. The profile shows approximately 49,000 clones, about 80% of them singletons. The sequence was obtained from a human donor with classical Hodgkin lymphoma. The genes are TRBV7-3 and TRBJ2-3; D is possibly TRBD1 or TRBD2 (5 bases each). The sample consisted of peripheral blood mononuclear cells (PBMCs), taken before the fourth cycle of nivolumab. The CDR3 spells CASSHGTWGTDTQYF. The CDR3 DNA follows: TGTGCCAGCAGCCACGGGACCTGGGGCACAGATACGCAGTATTTT.